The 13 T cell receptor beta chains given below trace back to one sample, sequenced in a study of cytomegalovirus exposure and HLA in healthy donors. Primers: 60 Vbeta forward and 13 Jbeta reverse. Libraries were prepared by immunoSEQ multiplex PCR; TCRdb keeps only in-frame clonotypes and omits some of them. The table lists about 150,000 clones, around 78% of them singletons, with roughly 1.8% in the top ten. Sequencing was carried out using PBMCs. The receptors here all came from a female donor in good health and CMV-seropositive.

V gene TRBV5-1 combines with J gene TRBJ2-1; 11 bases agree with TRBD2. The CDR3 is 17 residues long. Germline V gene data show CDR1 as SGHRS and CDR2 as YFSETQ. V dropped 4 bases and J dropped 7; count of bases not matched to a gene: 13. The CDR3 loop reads CASSAYFSGLAGNEQFF. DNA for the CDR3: TGCGCCAGCAGCGCCTATTTTTCCGGACTAGCGGGTAATGAGCAGTTCTTC.

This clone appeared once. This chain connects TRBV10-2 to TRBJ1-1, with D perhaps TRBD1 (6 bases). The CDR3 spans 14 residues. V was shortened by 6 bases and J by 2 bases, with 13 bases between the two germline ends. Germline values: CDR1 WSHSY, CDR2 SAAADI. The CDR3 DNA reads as TGCGCCAGCAGGCTCGGACAGACAAACACTGAAGCTTTCTTT. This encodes CASRLGQTNTEAFF.

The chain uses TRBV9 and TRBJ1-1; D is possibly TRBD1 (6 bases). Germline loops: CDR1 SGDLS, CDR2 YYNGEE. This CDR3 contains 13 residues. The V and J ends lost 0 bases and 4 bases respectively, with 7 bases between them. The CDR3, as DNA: TGTGCCAGCAGCGTAGAGACAGGCACTGAAGCTTTCTTT. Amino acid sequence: CASSVETGTEAFF.

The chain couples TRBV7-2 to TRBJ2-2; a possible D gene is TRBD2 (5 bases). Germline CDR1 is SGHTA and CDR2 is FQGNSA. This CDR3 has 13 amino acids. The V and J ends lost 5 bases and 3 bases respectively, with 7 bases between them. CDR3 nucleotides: TGTGCCAGCAGCCCGCGGGACACCGGGGAGCTGTTTTTT. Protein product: CASSPRDTGELFF. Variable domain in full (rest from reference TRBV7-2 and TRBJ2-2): GAGVSQSPSNKVTEKGKDVELRCDPISGHTALYWYRQSLGQGLEFLIYFQGNSAPDKSGLPSDRFSAERTGGSVSTLTIQRTQQEDSAVYLCASSPRDTGELFFGEGSRLTVL.

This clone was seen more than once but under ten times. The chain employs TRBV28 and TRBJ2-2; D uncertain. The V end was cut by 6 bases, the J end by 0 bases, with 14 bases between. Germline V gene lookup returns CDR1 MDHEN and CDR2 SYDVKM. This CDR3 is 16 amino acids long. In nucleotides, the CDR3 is TGTGCCAGCAGCCGCGTCCCTATACCGAACACCGGGGAGCTGTTTTTT. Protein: CASSRVPIPNTGELFF.

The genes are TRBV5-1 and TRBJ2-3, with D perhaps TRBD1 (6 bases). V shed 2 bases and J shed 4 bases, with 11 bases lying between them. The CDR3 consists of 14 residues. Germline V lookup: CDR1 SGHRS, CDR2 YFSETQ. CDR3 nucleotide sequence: TGCGCCAGCAGCTTACAGGGTTACGCAGATACGCAGTATTTT. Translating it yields CASSLQGYADTQYF.

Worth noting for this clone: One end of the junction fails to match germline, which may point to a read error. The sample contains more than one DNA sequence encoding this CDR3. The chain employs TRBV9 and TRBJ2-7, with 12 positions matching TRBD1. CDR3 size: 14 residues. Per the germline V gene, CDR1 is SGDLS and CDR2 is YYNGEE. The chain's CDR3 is CASSPGQGAYEQYF. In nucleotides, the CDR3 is TGTGCCAGCTCGCCGGGACAGGGGGCCTACGAGCAATACTTC.

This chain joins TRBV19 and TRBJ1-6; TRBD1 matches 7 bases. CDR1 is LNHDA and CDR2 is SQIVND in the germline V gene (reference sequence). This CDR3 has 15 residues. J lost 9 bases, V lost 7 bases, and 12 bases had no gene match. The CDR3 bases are TGTGCCAGTAACAAATACAGGGACAGTTCTTCACCCCTCCACTTT. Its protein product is CASNKYRDSSSPLHF.

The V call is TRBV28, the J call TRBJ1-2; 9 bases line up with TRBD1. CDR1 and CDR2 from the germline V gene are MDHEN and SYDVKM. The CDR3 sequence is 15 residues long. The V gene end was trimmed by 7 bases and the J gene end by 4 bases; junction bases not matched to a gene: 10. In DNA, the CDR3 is TGTGCCAGCACAAAACAGGGGGCGCGGACCTATGGCTACACCTTC. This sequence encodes CASTKQGARTYGYTF.

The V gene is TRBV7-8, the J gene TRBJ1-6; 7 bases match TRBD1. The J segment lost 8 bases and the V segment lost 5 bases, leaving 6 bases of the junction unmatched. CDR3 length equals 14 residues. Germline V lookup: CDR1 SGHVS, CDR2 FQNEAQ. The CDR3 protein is CASSPRQGDSPLHF. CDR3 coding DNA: TGTGCCAGCAGCCCTAGACAGGGAGATTCACCCCTCCACTTT.

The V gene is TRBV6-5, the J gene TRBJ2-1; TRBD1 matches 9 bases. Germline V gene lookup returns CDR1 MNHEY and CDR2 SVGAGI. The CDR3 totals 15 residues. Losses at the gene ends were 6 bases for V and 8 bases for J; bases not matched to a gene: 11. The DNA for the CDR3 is TGTGCCAGCAGAAAATCGGGACAGGGCTTTTATGAGCAGTTCTTC. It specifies CASRKSGQGFYEQFF.

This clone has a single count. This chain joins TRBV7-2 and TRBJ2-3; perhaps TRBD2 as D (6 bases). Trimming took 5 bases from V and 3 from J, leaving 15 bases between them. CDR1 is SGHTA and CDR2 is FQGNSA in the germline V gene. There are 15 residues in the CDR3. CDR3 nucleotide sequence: TGTGCCAGCAGCGGTCTCGGGAGTGGAACAGATACGCAGTATTTT. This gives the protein CASSGLGSGTDTQYF.

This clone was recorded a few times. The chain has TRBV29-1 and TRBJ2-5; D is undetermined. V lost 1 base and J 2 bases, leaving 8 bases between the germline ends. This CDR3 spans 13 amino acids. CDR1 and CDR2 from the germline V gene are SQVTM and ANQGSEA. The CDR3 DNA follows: TGCAGCGTTGAAGGGGCAGGTCAAGAGACCCAGTACTTC. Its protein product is CSVEGAGQETQYF.